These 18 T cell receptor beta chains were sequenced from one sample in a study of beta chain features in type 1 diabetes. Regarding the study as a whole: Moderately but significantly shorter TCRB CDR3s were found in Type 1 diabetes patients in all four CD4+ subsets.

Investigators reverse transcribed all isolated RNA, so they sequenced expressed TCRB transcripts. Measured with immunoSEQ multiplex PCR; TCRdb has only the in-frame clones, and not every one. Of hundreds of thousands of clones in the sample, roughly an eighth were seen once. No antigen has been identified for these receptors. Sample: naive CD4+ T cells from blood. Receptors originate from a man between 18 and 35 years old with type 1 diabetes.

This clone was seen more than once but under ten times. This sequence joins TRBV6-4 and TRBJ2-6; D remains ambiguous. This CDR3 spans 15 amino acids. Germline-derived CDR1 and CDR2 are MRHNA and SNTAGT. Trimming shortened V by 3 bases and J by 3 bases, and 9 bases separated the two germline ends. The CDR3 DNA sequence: TGTGCCAGCAGTGAGTCCTATAGTGGGGCCAACGTCCTGACTTTC. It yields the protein CASSESYSGANVLTF.

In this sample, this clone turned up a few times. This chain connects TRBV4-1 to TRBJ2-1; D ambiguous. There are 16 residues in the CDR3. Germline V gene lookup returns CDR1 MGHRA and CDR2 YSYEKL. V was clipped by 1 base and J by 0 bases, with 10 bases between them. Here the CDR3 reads CASSQATSSSYNEQFF. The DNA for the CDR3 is TGCGCCAGCAGCCAAGCGACTTCTAGCTCCTACAATGAGCAGTTCTTC.

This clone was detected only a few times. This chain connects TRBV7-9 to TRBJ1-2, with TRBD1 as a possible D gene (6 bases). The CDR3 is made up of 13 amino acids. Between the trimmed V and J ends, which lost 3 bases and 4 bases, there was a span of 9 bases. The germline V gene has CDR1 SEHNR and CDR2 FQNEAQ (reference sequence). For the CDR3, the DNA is TGTGCCAGCAGCTTCGACAGGAGCTATGGCTACACCTTC. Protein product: CASSFDRSYGYTF. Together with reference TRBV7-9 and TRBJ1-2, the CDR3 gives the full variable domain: DTGVSQNPRHKITKRGQNVTFRCDPISEHNRLYWYRQTLGQGPEFLTYFQNEAQLEKSRLLSDRFSAERPKGSFSTLEIQRTEQGDSAMYLCASSFDRSYGYTFGSGTRLTVV.

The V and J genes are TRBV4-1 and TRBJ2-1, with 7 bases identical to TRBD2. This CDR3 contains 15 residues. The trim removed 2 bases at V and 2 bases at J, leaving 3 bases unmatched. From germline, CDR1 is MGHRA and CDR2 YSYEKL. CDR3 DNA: TGCGCCAGCAGCCAATCTAGCGGAGCCTACAATGAGCAGTTCTTC. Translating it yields CASSQSSGAYNEQFF.

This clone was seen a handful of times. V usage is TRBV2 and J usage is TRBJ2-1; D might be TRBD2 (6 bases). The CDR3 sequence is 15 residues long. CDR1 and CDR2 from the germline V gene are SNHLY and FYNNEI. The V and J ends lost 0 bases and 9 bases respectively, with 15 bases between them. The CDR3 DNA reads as TGTGCCAGCAGTGAAGCCGGGGCGGCGGGGAGTGAGCAGTTCTTC. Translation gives CASSEAGAAGSEQFF.

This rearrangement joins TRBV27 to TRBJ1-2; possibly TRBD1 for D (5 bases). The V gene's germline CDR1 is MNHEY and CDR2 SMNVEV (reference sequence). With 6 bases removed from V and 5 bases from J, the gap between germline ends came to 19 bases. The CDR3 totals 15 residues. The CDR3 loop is CASRAPFTGEYGYTF. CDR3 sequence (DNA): TGTGCCAGCAGGGCCCCCTTTACAGGTGAATATGGCTACACCTTC.

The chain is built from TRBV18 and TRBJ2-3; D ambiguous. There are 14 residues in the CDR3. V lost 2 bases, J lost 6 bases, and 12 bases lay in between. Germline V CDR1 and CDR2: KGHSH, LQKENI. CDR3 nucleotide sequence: TGTGCCAGCTCACCAGGTTTTTCAGCGGATACGCAGTATTTT. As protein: CASSPGFSADTQYF.

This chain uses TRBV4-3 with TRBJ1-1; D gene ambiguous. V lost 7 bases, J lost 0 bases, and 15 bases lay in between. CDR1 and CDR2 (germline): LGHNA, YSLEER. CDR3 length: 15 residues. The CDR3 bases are TGCGCCAGCACCCTTTCCAGATCCATGAACACTGAAGCTTTCTTT. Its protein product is CASTLSRSMNTEAFF.

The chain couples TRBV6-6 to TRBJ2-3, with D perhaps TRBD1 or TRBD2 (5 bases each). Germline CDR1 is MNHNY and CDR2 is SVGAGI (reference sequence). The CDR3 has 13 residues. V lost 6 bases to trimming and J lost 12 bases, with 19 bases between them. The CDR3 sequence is CASSPGRGLVQYF. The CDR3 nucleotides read TGTGCCAGCAGCCCGGGAAGGGGCCTAGTACAGTATTTT.

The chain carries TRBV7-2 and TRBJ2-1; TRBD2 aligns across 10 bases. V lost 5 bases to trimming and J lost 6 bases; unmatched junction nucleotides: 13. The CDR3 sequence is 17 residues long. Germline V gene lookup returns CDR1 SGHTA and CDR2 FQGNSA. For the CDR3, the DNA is TGTGCCAGCAGCGCTAATCATTGGACTAGCGGCGGCAATGAGCAGTTCTTC. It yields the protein CASSANHWTSGGNEQFF.

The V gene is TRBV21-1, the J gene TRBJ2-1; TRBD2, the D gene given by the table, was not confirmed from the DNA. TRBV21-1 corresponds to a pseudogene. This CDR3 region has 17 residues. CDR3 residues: CASIEASGRAGVNEQFF. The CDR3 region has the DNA TGTGCCAGCATAGAGGCTAGCGGGAGGGCCGGGGTGAATGAGCAGTTCTTC.

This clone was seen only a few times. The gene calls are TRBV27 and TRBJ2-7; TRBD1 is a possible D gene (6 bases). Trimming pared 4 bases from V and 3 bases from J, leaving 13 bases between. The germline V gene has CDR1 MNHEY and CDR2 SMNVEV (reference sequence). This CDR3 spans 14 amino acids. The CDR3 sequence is CASSSLKDSYEQYF. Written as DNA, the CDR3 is TGTGCCAGCAGTTCCTTGAAGGACAGCTACGAGCAGTACTTC.

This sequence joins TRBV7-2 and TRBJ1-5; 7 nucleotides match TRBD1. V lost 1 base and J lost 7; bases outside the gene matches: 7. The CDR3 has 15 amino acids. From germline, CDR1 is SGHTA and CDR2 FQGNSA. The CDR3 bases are TGTGCCAGCAGCTTAGACAGGGGAGGACGGCAGCCCCAGCATTTT. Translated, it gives CASSLDRGGRQPQHF.

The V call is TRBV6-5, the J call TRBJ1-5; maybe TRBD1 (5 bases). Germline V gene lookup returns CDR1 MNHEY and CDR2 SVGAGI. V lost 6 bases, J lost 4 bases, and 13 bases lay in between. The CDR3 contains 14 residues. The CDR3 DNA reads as TGTGCCAGCAGCCGCCTCGGGGGAAATCAGCCCCAGCATTTT. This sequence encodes CASSRLGGNQPQHF.

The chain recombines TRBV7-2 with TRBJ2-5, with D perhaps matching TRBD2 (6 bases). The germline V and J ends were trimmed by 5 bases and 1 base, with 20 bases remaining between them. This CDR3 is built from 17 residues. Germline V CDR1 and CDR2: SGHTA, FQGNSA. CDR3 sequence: CASSPWSGLASQETQYF. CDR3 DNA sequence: TGTGCCAGCAGCCCTTGGTCAGGGCTAGCGTCCCAAGAGACCCAGTACTTC.

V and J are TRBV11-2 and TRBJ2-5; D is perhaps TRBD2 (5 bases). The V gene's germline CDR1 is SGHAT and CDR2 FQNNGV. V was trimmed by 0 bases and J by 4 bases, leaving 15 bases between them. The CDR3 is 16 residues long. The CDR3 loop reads CASSLDPGPGRETQYF. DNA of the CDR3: TGTGCCAGCAGCTTAGATCCCGGGCCGGGGAGAGAGACCCAGTACTTC.

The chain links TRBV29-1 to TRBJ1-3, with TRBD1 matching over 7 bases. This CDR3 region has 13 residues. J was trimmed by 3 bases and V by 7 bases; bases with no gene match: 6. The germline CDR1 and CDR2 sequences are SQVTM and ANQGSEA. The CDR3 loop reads CSASRQGGNTIYF. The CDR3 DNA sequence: TGCAGCGCCTCCCGACAGGGTGGAAACACCATATATTTT.

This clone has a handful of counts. The DNA for the CDR3 is TGTGCCAGCAGAGGCGTCCTAGCGGGGGCGACGCAGTATTTT. Amino acid sequence: CASRGVLAGATQYF. This chain uses TRBV7-2 with TRBJ2-3, with 10 positions matching TRBD2. The germline V gene encodes CDR1 SGHTA and CDR2 FQGNSA. The CDR3 consists of 14 residues. After removal of 6 bases from V and 9 bases from J, the junction contained 9 bases not matched to a gene.